This T cell receptor beta chain was identified during a study of T cell repertoires in cytomegalovirus infection. Study as a whole: Signatures in public TCR beta sequences pointed to both CMV infection and matching HLA type. Study-level findings and limits: Clonotype analysis showed dominance of the ex vivo response by HLA-C-restricted CMV-specific TCR beta clonotypes. Identification of carriers of CMV plus the relevant HLA was performed using cumulative public TCR beta family frequency.

TCRdb used MiXCR to reprocess the reads, holding one entry per CDR3 protein. The sample carries 100,000 to 150,000 distinct CDR3 sequences, 32% recorded once. To note about this clonotype: Its antigen is not identified.

The CDR3 runs to 14 residues. V was trimmed by 2 bases and J by 2 bases, leaving 10 bases between them. In germline, CDR1 is MNHEY, CDR2 SVGEGT. The sequence came from a human donor in good health (CMV status not recorded). Some clones in this sample may be carry-over from other donors' samples. The rearrangement links TRBV6-2 or TRBV6-3 to TRBJ2-7; weak D call: TRBD1 (6 bases). This material consisted of CD8+ T cells from cultured PBMCs, taken from culture after CMV antigen stimulation. Written as DNA, the CDR3 is TGTGCCAGCAGTTACACAGGGCGGCCCTACGAGCAGTACTTC. Residues: CASSYTGRPYEQYF.